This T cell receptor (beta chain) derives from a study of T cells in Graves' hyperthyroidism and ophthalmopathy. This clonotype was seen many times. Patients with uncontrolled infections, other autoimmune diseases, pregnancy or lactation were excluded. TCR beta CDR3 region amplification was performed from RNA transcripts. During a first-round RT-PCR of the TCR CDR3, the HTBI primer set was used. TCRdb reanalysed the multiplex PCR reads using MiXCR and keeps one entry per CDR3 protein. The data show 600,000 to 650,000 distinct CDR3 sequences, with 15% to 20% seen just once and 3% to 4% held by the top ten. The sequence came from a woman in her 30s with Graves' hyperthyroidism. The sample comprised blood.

CDR3 nucleotides: TGTGCCTGGAGTGAGTTGGCCCGATACAATGAGCAGTTCTTC. Amino acid sequence: CAWSELARYNEQFF. The rearrangement uses TRBV30 and TRBJ2-1; no reliable D call. CDR3 length equals 14 residues. CDR1 is GTSNPN and CDR2 is SVGIG in the germline V gene (reference sequence). With 1 base removed from V and 4 bases from J, the gap between germline ends came to 11 bases.